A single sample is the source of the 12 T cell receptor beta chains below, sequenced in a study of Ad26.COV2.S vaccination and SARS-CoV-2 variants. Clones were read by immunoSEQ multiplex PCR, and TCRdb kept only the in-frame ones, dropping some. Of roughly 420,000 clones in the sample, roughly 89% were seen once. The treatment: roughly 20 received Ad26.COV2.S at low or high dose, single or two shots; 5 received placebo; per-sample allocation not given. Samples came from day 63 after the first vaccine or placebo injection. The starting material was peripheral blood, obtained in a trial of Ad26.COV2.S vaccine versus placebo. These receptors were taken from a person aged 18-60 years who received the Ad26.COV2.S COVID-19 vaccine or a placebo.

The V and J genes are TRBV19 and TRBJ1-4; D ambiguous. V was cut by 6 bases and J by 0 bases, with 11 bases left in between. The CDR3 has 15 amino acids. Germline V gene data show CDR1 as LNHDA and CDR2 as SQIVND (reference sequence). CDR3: CASRDRPATNEKLFF. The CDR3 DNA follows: TGTGCCAGTAGGGACCGACCTGCAACTAATGAAAAACTGTTTTTT.

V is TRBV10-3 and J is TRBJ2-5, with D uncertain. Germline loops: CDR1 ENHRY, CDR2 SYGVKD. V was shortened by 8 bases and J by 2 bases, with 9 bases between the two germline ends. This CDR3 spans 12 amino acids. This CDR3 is CAIGAAQETQYF. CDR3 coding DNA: TGTGCCATCGGAGCAGCACAAGAGACCCAGTACTTC.

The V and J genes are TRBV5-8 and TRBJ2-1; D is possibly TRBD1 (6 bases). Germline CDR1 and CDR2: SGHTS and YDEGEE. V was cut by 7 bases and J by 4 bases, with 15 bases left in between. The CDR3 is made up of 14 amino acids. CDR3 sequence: CASYPPDRYNEQFF. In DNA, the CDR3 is TGTGCCAGCTATCCCCCTGACAGGTACAATGAGCAGTTCTTC.

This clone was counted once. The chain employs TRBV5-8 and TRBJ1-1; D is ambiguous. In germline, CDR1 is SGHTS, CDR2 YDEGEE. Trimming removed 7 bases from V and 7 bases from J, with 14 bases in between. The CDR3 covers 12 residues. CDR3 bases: TGTGCCAGCGGCCCGGGGTGGGGTGAAGCTTTCTTT. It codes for CASGPGWGEAFF.

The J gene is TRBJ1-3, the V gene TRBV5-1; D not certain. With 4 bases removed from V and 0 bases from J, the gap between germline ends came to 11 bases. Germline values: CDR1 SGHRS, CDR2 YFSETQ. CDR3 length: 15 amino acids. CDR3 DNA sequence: TGCGCCAGCAGCCCCACGAGAAGCTCTGGAAACACCATATATTTT. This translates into CASSPTRSSGNTIYF.

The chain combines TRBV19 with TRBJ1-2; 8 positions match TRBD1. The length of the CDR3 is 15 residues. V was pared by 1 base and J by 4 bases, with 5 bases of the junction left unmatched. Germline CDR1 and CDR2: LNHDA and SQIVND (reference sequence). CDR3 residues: CASSIVGDRIYGYTF. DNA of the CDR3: TGTGCCAGTAGTATAGTGGGGGACAGGATCTATGGCTACACCTTC. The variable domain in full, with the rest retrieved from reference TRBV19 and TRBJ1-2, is DGGITQSPKYLFRKEGQNVTLSCEQNLNHDAMYWYRQDPGQGLRLIYYSQIVNDFQKGDIAEGYSVSREKKESFPLTVTSAQKNPTAFYLCASSIVGDRIYGYTFGSGTRLTVV.

Written as DNA, the CDR3 is TGTGCCAGTGGTAACAGGGGGTTGAACACTGAAGCTTTCTTT. Its protein product is CASGNRGLNTEAFF. The chain is built from TRBV19 and TRBJ1-1, with 8 bases identical to TRBD1. The CDR3 loop spans 14 amino acids. Germline CDR1 LNHDA, CDR2 SQIVND (reference sequence). V dropped 8 bases and J dropped 0; count of bases not matched to a gene: 5.

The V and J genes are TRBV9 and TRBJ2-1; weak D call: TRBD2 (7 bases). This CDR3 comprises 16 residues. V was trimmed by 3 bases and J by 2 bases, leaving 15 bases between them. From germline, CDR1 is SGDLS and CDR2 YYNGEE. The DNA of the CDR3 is TGTGCCAGCAGCGCCGGTGGGGGGGGCCCCTACAATGAGCAGTTCTTC. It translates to CASSAGGGGPYNEQFF.

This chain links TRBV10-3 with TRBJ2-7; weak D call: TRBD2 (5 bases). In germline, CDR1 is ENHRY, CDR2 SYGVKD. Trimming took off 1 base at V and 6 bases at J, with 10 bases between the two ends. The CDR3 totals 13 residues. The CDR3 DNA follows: TGTGCCATCAGTGAGTGGCCCACTAGCGAGCAGTACGTC. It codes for CAISEWPTSEQYV.

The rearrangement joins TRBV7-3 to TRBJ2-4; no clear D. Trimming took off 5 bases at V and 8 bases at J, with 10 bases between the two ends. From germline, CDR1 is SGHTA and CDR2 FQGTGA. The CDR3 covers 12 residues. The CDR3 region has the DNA TGTGCCAGCAGCCCCGACACATACATTCAGTACTTC. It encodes CASSPDTYIQYF.

In nucleotides, the CDR3 is TGTGCCAGCAGCTTTGCTCCAAGCTATGGCTACACCTTC. Its protein product is CASSFAPSYGYTF. J is TRBJ1-2 and V is TRBV11-2; D is ambiguous. The V gene's germline CDR1 is SGHAT and CDR2 FQNNGV. This CDR3 region has 13 residues. The V gene lost 3 bases and the J gene lost 4 bases, with 9 bases spanning the gap.

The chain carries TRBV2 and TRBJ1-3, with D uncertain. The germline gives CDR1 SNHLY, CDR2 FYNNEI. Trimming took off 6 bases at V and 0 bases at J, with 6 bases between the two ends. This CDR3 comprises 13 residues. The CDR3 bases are TGTGCCAGCAGCGTGAACTCTGGAAACACCATATATTTT. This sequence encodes CASSVNSGNTIYF.